This T cell receptor (beta chain) was obtained from a study of blood T cell repertoires in COVID-19. In germline, CDR1 is SNHLY, CDR2 FYNNEI. This CDR3 is 14 amino acids long. Between the trimmed V and J ends, which lost 7 bases and 0 bases, there was a span of 12 bases. This clone was seen a single time. Assay used: immunoSEQ multiplex PCR; TCRdb lists only in-frame clones, some missing. This sample carries 250,000 to 350,000 clones, 75% to 90% of them seen once, and the ten largest clones take 2.2%. The V and J genes are TRBV2 and TRBJ1-1; unclear D gene. The sequenced material came from peripheral blood. This receptor was obtained from a woman between 45 and 60 years old who had recovered from COVID-19. The CDR3 loop is CASTHGVMNTEAFF. CDR3 in DNA: TGTGCCAGCACCCACGGGGTAATGAACACTGAAGCTTTCTTT.